Shown below are 6 T cell receptor beta chains from a single sample sequenced in a study of cytotoxic CD8 clonotypes in ibrutinib-treated CLL. Only in-frame clones appear in the TCRdb table, and some are missing; sequencing was by immunoSEQ multiplex PCR. The table lists about 25,000 clones, approximately 71% of them singletons. The sequenced sample was PBMCs, obtained at disease progression, from a patient treated with ibrutinib. Receptors originate from a human donor with chronic lymphocytic leukemia.

The rearrangement uses TRBV2 and TRBJ1-2, with D unclear. The CDR3 has 14 amino acids. V shed 1 base and J shed 8 bases, with 14 bases lying between them. Germline values: CDR1 SNHLY, CDR2 FYNNEI. CDR3 bases: TGTGCCAGCAGTGAAGGGGAGGGAACGAGAGGCTACACCTTC. Residues: CASSEGEGTRGYTF.

The J gene is TRBJ2-4, the V gene TRBV18; D is tentatively TRBD1 or TRBD2 (5 bases each). Trimming left V 5 bases short and J 7 bases short, with 9 bases between. CDR1 and CDR2 from the germline V gene are KGHSH and LQKENI. The CDR3 is made up of 12 amino acids. DNA of the CDR3: TGTGCCAGCTCAGCCGAGGGGAACATTCAGTACTTC. Its protein product is CASSAEGNIQYF.

The chain links TRBV5-4 to TRBJ2-2; D might be TRBD1 (6 bases). This CDR3 spans 15 amino acids. Per the germline V gene, CDR1 is SGHNT and CDR2 is YYREEE (reference sequence). Trimming cost V 2 bases and J 3 bases, with 11 bases left between them. CDR3 sequence: CASSFGQRDTGELFF. CDR3 sequence (DNA): TGTGCCAGCAGCTTTGGACAGAGGGACACCGGGGAGCTGTTTTTT.

The chain joins TRBV11-2 to TRBJ2-7; D remains unclear. This CDR3 has 11 residues. The germline V gene has CDR1 SGHAT and CDR2 FQNNGV. V dropped 5 bases and J dropped 12 bases, with 14 bases sitting between them. Here the CDR3 DNA reads TGTGCCAGCAGCCCCTCGTTTCGGCGGTACTTC. Encoded protein: CASSPSFRRYF.

This clone was found a few times. The chain is built from TRBV20-1 and TRBJ1-1, with 8 bases lining up with TRBD1. Trimming at V came to 6 bases and at J to 11 bases, leaving 8 bases not matched to a gene. Germline V gives CDR1 DFQATT, CDR2 SNEGSKA (reference sequence). The CDR3 contains 11 residues. CDR3 protein: CSASTGDQAFF. The CDR3 DNA is TGCAGTGCGTCGACAGGGGATCAGGCTTTCTTT.

The gene calls are TRBV5-1 and TRBJ1-1; D may be TRBD1 (6 bases). V shed 4 bases and J shed 0 bases, with 7 bases lying between them. The CDR3 has 13 amino acids. CDR1 is SGHRS, CDR2 YFSETQ, per germline. CDR3 nucleotides: TGCGCCAGCAGCGGACAGATGAACACTGAAGCTTTCTTT. It specifies CASSGQMNTEAFF.